The 14 T cell receptor beta chains presented below share a single source sample, sequenced in a study of human T cells and chemical hapten exposure. Time point noted: patch test 3, about 24 weeks after DPC sensitization. Treatment in this sample: therapeutic diphenylcyclopropenone sensitization with weekly scalp DPC. TCRdb ran MiXCR on the RACE reads and lists one entry per CDR3 protein. Of 99,000 or so distinct CDR3 sequences listed, roughly a third are singletons. Source: whole blood, taken in connection with sensitization to the hapten diphenylcyclopropenone (DPC). The receptor source for this set is a man aged 35-49 years with alopecia areata. Some clones in this sample may be carry-over from other donors' samples.

V is TRBV7-9 and J is TRBJ2-2; D unclear. Germline lookup yields CDR1 SEHNR and CDR2 FQNEAQ (reference sequence). Trimming left V 1 base short and J 9 bases short, with 12 bases between. The CDR3 is 14 amino acids. In DNA, the CDR3 is TGTGCCAGCAGCTTAGGCACTCCGACCTGGGAGCTGTTTTTT. Amino acids: CASSLGTPTWELFF.

The chain links TRBV7-2 to TRBJ1-1; maybe TRBD1 (5 bases). Germline V gene sequence: CDR1 SGHTA, CDR2 FQGNSA. The CDR3 sequence is 16 residues long. The V end was cut by 3 bases, the J end by 3 bases, with 17 bases between. Written as DNA, the CDR3 is TGTGCCAGCAGCTTGGACCTAAACTTGGGGGACACTGAAGCTTTCTTT. Translated, it gives CASSLDLNLGDTEAFF.

This sequence joins TRBV5-4 and TRBJ2-1; the D gene is possibly TRBD1 (5 bases). The length of the CDR3 is 13 residues. V shed 0 bases and J shed 6 bases, with 7 bases lying between them. CDR1 and CDR2 (germline): SGHNT, YYREEE (reference sequence). This CDR3 is CASSLARVNEQFF. The CDR3 DNA sequence: TGTGCCAGCAGCTTGGCCAGGGTCAATGAGCAGTTCTTC.

The chain carries TRBV7-9 and TRBJ1-1; TRBD1 matches at 8 bases. The ends lost 5 bases at V and 4 bases at J; junction bases unmatched: 6. CDR1 and CDR2 from the germline V gene are SEHNR and FQNEAQ (reference sequence). The CDR3 runs 14 residues. The CDR3 coding sequence is TGTGCCAGCAGCAGGCAGGGGGCTGGCACTGAAGCTTTCTTT. It translates to CASSRQGAGTEAFF.

The rearrangement links TRBV21-1 to TRBJ2-1; the table's D gene call, TRBD1, was not cross checked with the DNA. TRBV21-1 is a pseudogene locus. CDR3 length: 17 amino acids. The CDR3 DNA sequence: TGTGCCAGCCCCAAAGCCCCGGGACACAGATATTACAATGAGCAGTTCTTC. Its translation is CASPKAPGHRYYNEQFF.

The CDR3 loop is CASSQPGTKGNVLIEAFF. The CDR3 nucleotides read TGCGCCAGCAGCCAACCAGGTACGAAGGGGAACGTTCTAATCGAAGCTTTCTTT. V gene TRBV4-3 combines with J gene TRBJ1-1; D may be TRBD1 (5 bases). This CDR3 is built from 18 residues. The germline gives CDR1 LGHNA, CDR2 YSLEER. V was cut by 2 bases and J by 8 bases, with 27 bases left in between.

The gene calls are TRBV28 and TRBJ2-2, with 14 bases lining up with TRBD2. Germline V gene lookup returns CDR1 MDHEN and CDR2 SYDVKM. Trimming took 6 bases from V and 7 from J; bases not matched to a gene: 7. The CDR3 is 16 residues long. CDR3 sequence reads: CASSPGTSGSIGELFF. The CDR3 DNA follows: TGTGCCAGCAGCCCCGGGACTAGCGGGAGTATCGGGGAGCTGTTTTTT.

This chain connects TRBV20-1 to TRBJ2-3; 7 bases fit TRBD2. Germline CDR1 and CDR2: DFQATT and SNEGSKA (reference sequence). This CDR3 is built from 12 residues. The CDR3 region is CSMLAVTDTQYF. The DNA of the CDR3 is TGCAGCATGCTAGCGGTCACAGATACGCAGTATTTT.

The chain employs TRBV5-1 and TRBJ2-5; D not resolved. The CDR3 consists of 13 residues. CDR1 SGHRS and CDR2 YFSETQ come from the germline V gene. V dropped 4 bases and J dropped 7 bases, with 14 bases sitting between them. The CDR3: CASSPNGPGTQYF. The CDR3 DNA reads TGCGCCAGCAGCCCGAATGGACCCGGGACCCAGTACTTC. The full variable domain, completed using reference TRBV5-1 and TRBJ2-5, is KAGVTQTPRYLIKTRGQQVTLSCSPISGHRSVSWYQQTPGQGLQFLFEYFSETQRNKGNFPGRFSGRQFSNSRSEMNVSTLELGDSALYLCASSPNGPGTQYFGPGTRLLVL.

This clonotype was seen a few times. This chain links TRBV6-6 with TRBJ2-1; possible D gene TRBD2, 6 bases. The germline gives CDR1 MNHNY, CDR2 SVGAGI (reference sequence). V lost 2 bases, J lost 5 bases, and 13 bases lay in between. The CDR3 is made up of 15 amino acids. CDR3 nucleotide sequence: TGTGCCAGCAGTTACGGGACTCACTTCGACAATGAGCAGTTCTTC. It codes for CASSYGTHFDNEQFF.

V usage is TRBV28 and J usage is TRBJ1-5, with D possibly being TRBD1 (5 bases). The CDR3 is 15 amino acids. V shed 4 bases and J shed 6 bases, with 16 bases lying between them. Germline-derived CDR1 and CDR2 are MDHEN and SYDVKM. CDR3 sequence reads: CASSSPGGGSQPQHF. The CDR3 coding sequence is TGTGCCAGCAGTTCACCTGGGGGAGGGAGTCAGCCCCAGCATTTT.

J is TRBJ2-1 and V is TRBV12-3 or TRBV12-4; possibly TRBD2 for D (7 bases). The V end lost 6 bases, the J end lost 3 bases, and 18 bases lay between the germline ends. The CDR3 is made up of 16 amino acids. DNA for the CDR3: TGTGCCAGCAGCTACACGGGGGCGGGAGTCTACAATGAGCAGTTCTTC. Protein product: CASSYTGAGVYNEQFF.

V is TRBV21-1 and J is TRBJ1-4. TRBV21-1 is a pseudogene. CDR3 length equals 14 residues. The DNA for the CDR3 is TGTGCCAGCAGCAAAGCGCAAACTAATGAAAAACTGTTTTTT. Translation: CASSKAQTNEKLFF.

The chain joins TRBV6-4 to TRBJ1-5, with 8 positions matching TRBD1. V was pared by 2 bases and J by 2 bases, with 14 bases of the junction left unmatched. The CDR3 runs to 19 residues. In germline, CDR1 is MRHNA, CDR2 SNTAGT. CDR3 region: CASSDQTGADGYGNQPQHF. The CDR3 region has the DNA TGTGCCAGCAGTGACCAGACAGGGGCCGATGGATATGGCAATCAGCCCCAGCATTTT.